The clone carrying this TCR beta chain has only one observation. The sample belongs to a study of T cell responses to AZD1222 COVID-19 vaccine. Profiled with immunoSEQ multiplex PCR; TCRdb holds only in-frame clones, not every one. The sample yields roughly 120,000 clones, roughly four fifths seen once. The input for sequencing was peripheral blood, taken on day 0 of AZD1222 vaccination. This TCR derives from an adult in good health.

The CDR3 is CASSLAGGTYEQYF. The CDR3 bases are TGTGCCAGCAGTCTAGCGGGAGGGACCTACGAGCAGTACTTC. V usage is TRBV28 and J usage is TRBJ2-7, with 12 nucleotides matching TRBD2. Germline V gene lookup returns CDR1 MDHEN and CDR2 SYDVKM. With V trimmed by 5 bases and J by 2 bases, 1 base remained unmatched. There are 14 residues in the CDR3.